This T cell receptor (beta chain) was captured by sequencing in a study of patients and donors after allogeneic stem cell transplantation (dated by TCRdb to 2018 to 2020). CDR1 MDHEN and CDR2 SYDVKM were looked up in the germline V gene. The CDR3 numbers 12 residues from cysteine through phenylalanine. Solely the CDR3 DNA is kept, with 36 bases framed from the first base. V and J lose 2 bases and 9 bases, and a span of 11 bases separates them. There are a few counts of this clonotype. The antigen it recognizes is unknown. Within one base of it there is no much larger clone, and no base qualities were kept. Receptor amplification or capture employed RT-PCR. For sequencing, a NextSeq 550 was employed. The public reads were run again by TCRdb, first through fastp at Q25 and then through MiXCR, and only productive beta chains were kept. Identical CDR3 protein sequences are pooled into one entry, listed with their most common genes and DNA. The sample includes about 210,000 distinct CDR3 sequences, with 35% to 45% observed a single time. More than 9% of the sample is taken by the ten largest.

Sequencing was done on a sample of blood, either unsorted or a sorted T cell fraction (not recorded which). This chain is built from TRBV28 and TRBJ2-7; too little of a D gene remains to name it. This receptor was obtained from a human donor who was either an allogeneic HSCT recipient or a stem cell or donor lymphocyte infusion donor (not recorded which). It is not recorded whose cells these are; they may come from a transplant donor. CDR3 sequence: CASSLPIRPQYF. The DNA reads TGTGCCAGCAGTTTACCCATTCGCCCGCAGTACTTC.